The text below deals with one TCR beta chain. This clone's antigen is unknown. No base quality values were provided; no much bigger clone lies one nucleotide off. Taken from the germline V gene (reference sequence), the CDR1 and CDR2 loops are PRHDT and FYEKMQ. The CDR3 sequence holds 14 residues, the cysteine and phenylalanine included. The read is trimmed to its CDR3 DNA, 42 bases read in frame from base 1. V is trimmed back by 2 bases and J by 2 bases, and the junction contains 1 base that no gene match accounts for. These data originate in a study of CD8 T cells in Susac syndrome (dated by TCRdb to about 2019). Describing the broader study: The study used repertoire sequencing to test whether antigen drove CD8+ T cell activation and differentiation in Susac syndrome. The clonality of the CD8+ T cell repertoire was compared across approximately 12 healthy donors, around 14 Susac syndrome patients and fewer than 16 multiple sclerosis patients.

Peripheral blood CD8+ and CD4+ T cells from healthy donors, Susac syndrome patients and multiple sclerosis patients were profiled using high-throughput TCR beta sequencing. Treatment-naive patients with stable or active relapsing-remitting disease fulfilling revised McDonald criteria were used as multiple sclerosis controls. Bulk CD8+ and CD4+ T cells were purified magnetically by negative isolation, whereas CD8+ TEMRA cells were enriched by FACS. Blood was collected in EDTA tubes and processed within 24 hours, with PBMCs isolated through density gradient centrifugation. PBMCs intended for TCR sequencing were frozen in liquid nitrogen and were later thawed in a 37 degrees C water bath. The sorted or isolated CD4+, CD8+ and CD8+ TEMRA cells reached a purity of at least 90%. RNA was extracted with the RNeasy kit and 0.5 to 1 ug was reverse transcribed using random hexamers. TCR beta CDR3 regions were amplified with the immunoSEQ multiplex PCR assay covering 54 Vbeta and 13 Jbeta segments. To correct PCR amplification bias, a synthetic template baseline was used for both primer optimization and computational correction. The study's own analysis went as follows. Reads were annotated to V, D and J genes according to IMGT and were analyzed with immunoSEQ Analyzer, with only productive sequences retained. To calculate clonality, Shannon entropy was normalized by log2 of the number of productive unique sequences and then subtracted from one. Public and private clones were assessed among the 100 most prevalent clones of each patient and control. Clones were defined as Susac-specific when absent from the healthy and MS cohorts, from roughly 1,000 published viral clones and from other ImmuneACCESS disease sequences. The public sequencing data were trimmed at Q25 with fastp and processed into clonotypes with MiXCR by TCRdb, which kept only in-frame beta chains. Rows are combined by CDR3 protein, so each entry shows the most common genes and DNA. TCRdb's processing, not the authors' own work, is the source of the V and J calls. For this sample the table gives about 200,000 distinct CDR3 sequences, of which 92% were detected only once. The ten largest clones represent approximately 0.13% of the sample.

Study-level results and caveats: The number of individuals in the TCR sequencing and HLA analysis was acknowledged as relatively small.

This TCR was recovered from a human donor with multiple sclerosis. The source material was CD8+ T cells from PBMCs. The sequence joins TRBV13 to TRBJ2-3; the junction holds 7 bases that match TRBD1. The DNA sequence follows: TGTGCCAGCAGCTTACAGGGGGACACAGATACGCAGTATTTT. It translates as CASSLQGDTDTQYF.